This TCR beta chain was sequenced in a study of molecular identifiers for immune sequencing clone quantification. Every naive CD8 library was made from between roughly 19,000 and 1,000,000 sorted cells with 10%, 30% or 50% RNA. A CD8+CD4-CCR7+CD45RA+ phenotype served as the sorting definition for naive CD8 T cells. TCRdb passed the PCR reads through MiXCR, listing each CDR3 protein once. The top ten clones hold 0.74% of a sample with approximately 320,000 distinct CDR3 sequences, roughly a quarter of them seen once. The CDR3 extends over 17 amino acids. This clonotype occurred a few times. The sample was naive CD8+ T cells from blood, with Jurkat cell RNA spiked in. Subset in this sample: FACS-sorted CD8+CD4-CCR7+CD45RA+ naive T cells. The receptor comes from a human donor in good health. Some libraries in this study had Jurkat cell RNA spiked in. This sequence joins TRBV21-1 and TRBJ2-7; the table's D call of TRBD2 was not tested on the DNA. TRBV21-1 is recorded as a pseudogene. The CDR3 region has the DNA TGTGCCAGCAGCAAAGCGGGGACTAGCGGGAGCTTGGGGGAGCAGTACTTC. It is translated as CASSKAGTSGSLGEQYF.